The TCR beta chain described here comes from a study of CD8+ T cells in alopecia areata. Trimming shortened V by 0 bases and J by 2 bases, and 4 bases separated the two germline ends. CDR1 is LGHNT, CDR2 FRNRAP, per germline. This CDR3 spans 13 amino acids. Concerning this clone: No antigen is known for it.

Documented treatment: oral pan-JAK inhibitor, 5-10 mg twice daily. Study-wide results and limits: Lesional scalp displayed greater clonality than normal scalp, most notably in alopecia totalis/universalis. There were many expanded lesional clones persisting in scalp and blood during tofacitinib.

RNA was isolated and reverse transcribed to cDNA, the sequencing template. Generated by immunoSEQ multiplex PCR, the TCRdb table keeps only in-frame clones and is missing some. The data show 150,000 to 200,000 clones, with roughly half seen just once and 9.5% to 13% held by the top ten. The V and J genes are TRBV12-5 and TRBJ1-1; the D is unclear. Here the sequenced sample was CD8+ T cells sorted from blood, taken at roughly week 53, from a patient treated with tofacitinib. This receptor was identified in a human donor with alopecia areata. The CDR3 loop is CASGLVPNTEAFF. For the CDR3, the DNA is TGTGCTAGTGGTTTGGTACCTAACACTGAAGCTTTCTTT.